This section outlines one T cell receptor beta chain sequence together with its context. Its antigen is currently not known. Base qualities are missing; no much larger clone stands one base away. Trimming removed 7 bases from V and 5 bases from J, leaving 12 bases between the germline ends. The cysteine opens and the phenylalanine closes a CDR3 of 13 amino acids. The retained sequence is limited to the CDR3, 39 bases, with the frame set at the first base. The germline V gene sets CDR1 to SGHAT and CDR2 to FQNNGV. This sample stems from a study of blood T cell repertoires in COVID-19 (dated by TCRdb to about 2020). Regarding the research as a whole: Collaborator samples came from the United States, Italy and Spain and covered acute and convalescent phases of COVID-19. Where available, HLA class I and class II types were obtained from metadata supplied by the sample provider rather than from assay-based typing. The samples were drawn from the first 160 participants of the ongoing ImmuneRACE study and from 950 to 1,500 subjects provided by 6 global collaborators. Nearly every sample came with metadata listing a de-identified subject ID, COVID-19 status, age in years and sex. Subjects who had been exposed to COVID-19, were actively infected with it, or had recovered from it provided the deeply sampled blood TCRbeta repertoires that made up the dataset. The prospective study material was composed of cDNA or gDNA derived from T cells, B-cell-depleted T cells, or PBMCs. The repertoires were released in a freely available public database meant as a resource for research on the immune response to SARS-CoV-2.

Study-level results and caveats: The quantity of clinical and demographic metadata differed by source and by participant and was supplied without curation.

Each collaborating institution followed its own protocols to collect whole blood in K2EDTA tubes. For TCRbeta analysis, collaborators shipped samples in one of three forms: frozen whole blood, isolated PBMCs, or DNA extracted from either of those sample types. TCRbeta CDR3 regions were amplified from genomic DNA by means of the immunoSEQ Assay, a bias-controlled multiplex PCR. The paper's processing steps were these. The number of nucleated cells in each sample was estimated from the amplification of reference gene primers within the assay. Sequence reads were collapsed and filtered to measure the absolute abundance of every unique TCRbeta CDR3 rearrangement. For each sample, productive Simpson clonality was calculated as the square root of Simpson's diversity index over productive rearrangements. Here the immuneACCESS table is served through TCRdb, limited to in-frame sequences with V and J called. Missing clones are a known gap in these copies; in checked studies unresolved V genes cover under half, and the rest lacks a known reason. V, J and clone size reflect that table, while D and trimming were determined from the DNA. The sample table contains approximately 60,000 clones; only one count was recorded for roughly 92% of them. The ten largest clones take up 2.9% of the sample.

The rearrangement joined TRBV11-2 to TRBJ1-5, and the D gene may be TRBD1, 5 bases matching. This receptor was identified in a man aged 70-80 years with active COVID-19. What was sequenced was peripheral blood. The sequenced DNA is TGTGCCAGCACGGAACAGGCGGATCAGCCCCAGCATTTT. This translates into CASTEQADQPQHF. Beyond the CDR3, the reference TRBV11-2 and TRBJ1-5 genes provide the residues; the full variable domain reads: EAGVAQSPRYKIIEKRQSVAFWCNPISGHATLYWYQQILGQGPKLLIQFQNNGVVDDSQLPKDRFSAERLKGVDSTLKIQPAKLEDSAVYLCASTEQADQPQHFGDGTRLSIL.